Listed below are T cell receptor beta chains from one sample, sequenced in a study of control samples from healthy donors and cancer patients. Sequencing used immunoSEQ multiplex PCR; TCRdb keeps in-frame clones, though not all of them. The table lists 100,000 to 120,000 clones, approximately 88% of them singletons, with 3.7% in the top ten. The sample comprised PBMCs. These TCRs come from a woman aged 60-75 years with lung cancer. Each CDR3 is given with its conserved first and last residue. The D gene is left open where the match is weak. Size tells how often a clone was seen (once, few, many) or the class of an expanded clone, and some rows leave it out.

D | J | size | V | CDR3 | DNA
. | TRBJ2-4 | . | TRBV18 | CASRPGHEAKNIQYF | TGTGCCAGCCGCCCGGGACATGAAGCCAAAAACATTCAGTACTTC
. | TRBJ1-1 | once | TRBV11-3 | CASSLDGEGGTEAFF | TGTGCCAGCAGCTTAGACGGGGAGGGAGGGACTGAAGCTTTCTTT
. | TRBJ1-5 | . | TRBV6-2/TRBV6-3 | CASSSLGNQPQHF | TGTGCCAGCAGTTCCTTGGGCAATCAGCCCCAGCATTTT
TRBD2 | TRBJ2-1 | . | TRBV6-8 | CASSYLRTSGRLTYNEQFF | TGTGCCAGCAGTTACCTAAGGACTAGCGGGAGGTTAACCTACAATGAGCAGTTCTTC
. | TRBJ2-3 | . | TRBV24-1 | CATRGGLGTDTQYF | TGTGCCACCAGAGGGGGGCTAGGCACAGATACGCAGTATTTT
TRBD1 | TRBJ1-2 | . | TRBV7-2 | CASSLGTGDYGYTF | TGTGCCAGCAGCTTAGGAACAGGGGACTATGGCTACACCTTC
. | TRBJ1-1 | . | TRBV5-1 | CASSLRTEPYEAFF | TGCGCCAGCAGCTTGCGGACAGAGCCCTATGAAGCTTTCTTT
. | TRBJ1-6 | . | TRBV6-5 | CASLAKHNSPLHF | TGTGCCAGCCTGGCAAAACATAATTCACCCCTCCACTTT
TRBD1 | TRBJ1-1 | . | TRBV18 | CASSQGQENTEAFF | TGTGCCAGCTCACAGGGACAGGAGAACACTGAAGCTTTCTTT
TRBD1 | TRBJ1-2 | . | TRBV15 | CATSRDRRPEGAYGYTF | TGTGCCACCAGCAGAGATCGCCGACCCGAGGGGGCGTATGGCTACACCTTC
. | TRBJ1-2 | once | TRBV3-1/TRBV3-2 | CASSTALTPYGYTF | TGTGCCAGCAGCACAGCCCTGACACCCTATGGCTACACCTTC
. | TRBJ1-1 | few | TRBV6-4 | CASSDSSRGTEAFF | TGTGCCAGCAGTGACTCGAGCAGGGGCACTGAAGCTTTCTTT
TRBD2 | TRBJ2-3 | . | TRBV9 | CASSAIMIAGGPTDTQYF | TGTGCCAGCAGCGCGATTATGATAGCGGGGGGGCCCACAGATACGCAGTATTTT
. | TRBJ2-3 | . | TRBV5-1 | CASSPFTDTQYF | TGCGCCAGCAGTCCGTTCACAGATACGCAGTATTTT
. | TRBJ2-2 | . | TRBV2 | CASSEIRAGELFF | TGTGCCAGCAGTGAGATCCGGGCCGGGGAGCTGTTTTTT
. | TRBJ2-7 | once | TRBV18 | CASSPELRQDEQYF | TGTGCCAGCTCACCGGAGCTGCGACAGGACGAGCAGTACTTC